Each of the 30 T cell receptor beta chains below was sequenced from the same sample in a study of cytomegalovirus exposure and HLA in healthy donors. Using immunoSEQ multiplex PCR, the repertoire was profiled, and TCRdb retains in-frame clones only, with some absent. Here the sample spans around 50,000 clones, roughly 94% being singletons. The sequenced material came from PBMCs. These receptors all come from a woman aged 18-30 years in good health and CMV-seropositive.

The genes are TRBV7-3 and TRBJ1-1, with 8 bases matching TRBD1. Per germline, CDR1 SGHTA and CDR2 FQGTGA. CDR3 length: 14 residues. Trimming cost V 5 bases and J 1 base; bases outside gene matches: 3. The CDR3 loop is CASSQGARNTEAFF. CDR3 DNA: TGTGCCAGCAGCCAGGGGGCAAGGAACACTGAAGCTTTCTTT.

This chain connects TRBV18 to TRBJ2-5; 10 positions match TRBD2. CDR1 KGHSH and CDR2 LQKENI come from the germline V gene. The V and J ends lost 6 bases and 5 bases, in that order; junction bases with no gene match: 12. The CDR3 covers 16 residues. The DNA of the CDR3 is TGTGCCAGCTCGAACCTAGCGGGAGTGGGTCTGGAGACCCAGTACTTC. Translation gives CASSNLAGVGLETQYF.

In its sample, this clone was seen once. CDR3 in DNA: TGTGCCAGCAGTGAGCTGGGACTAGCGGGAGGCCCCTCCTACGAGCAGTACTTC. Translating it yields CASSELGLAGGPSYEQYF. The genes are TRBV6-1 and TRBJ2-7; 15 bases line up with TRBD2. V was pared by 3 bases and J by 0 bases, with 6 bases of the junction left unmatched. Germline-derived CDR1 and CDR2 are MNHNS and SASEGT. The CDR3 extends over 18 amino acids.

This sequence joins TRBV28 and TRBJ1-1, with 7 bases matching TRBD1. V was pared by 6 bases and J by 6 bases, with 10 bases of the junction left unmatched. The CDR3 is 14 amino acids. Germline assignment: CDR1 MDHEN and CDR2 SYDVKM. CDR3 DNA: TGTGCCAGCAGGACGACAGGGCTCCGGGCTGAAGCTTTCTTT. Translated, it gives CASRTTGLRAEAFF.

V usage is TRBV7-9 and J usage is TRBJ2-6; perhaps TRBD2 as D (7 bases). CDR3 length: 16 residues. Per the germline V gene, CDR1 is SEHNR and CDR2 is FQNEAQ (reference sequence). The V end was cut by 1 base, the J end by 4 bases, with 11 bases between. The CDR3 sequence is CASSLVGGAGANVLTF. As DNA, the CDR3 is TGTGCCAGCAGCTTAGTTGGGGGGGCAGGGGCCAACGTCCTGACTTTC.

V usage is TRBV6-6 and J usage is TRBJ2-3; 10 positions agree with TRBD2. CDR1 MNHNY and CDR2 SVGAGI come from the germline V gene (reference sequence). The CDR3 runs to 14 residues. The V and J ends lost 11 bases and 2 bases, in that order; junction bases with no gene match: 7. CDR3 region: CAVRTSGLTDTQYF. The DNA for the CDR3 is TGTGCCGTAAGGACTAGCGGACTCACAGATACGCAGTATTTT.

This clone was found once. J is TRBJ2-6 and V is TRBV18, with 8 bases that match TRBD2. The CDR3 spans 17 residues. The V segment lost 3 bases and the J segment 2 bases; nucleotides outside the gene matches: 6. Germline V CDR1 and CDR2: KGHSH, LQKENI. CDR3 loop: CASSPPGGLTGANVLTF. The CDR3 bases are TGTGCCAGCTCACCGCCGGGGGGGCTTACTGGGGCCAACGTCCTGACTTTC.

CDR3 residues: CASSDDRGRASNTGELFF. The CDR3 DNA sequence: TGTGCCAGCAGCGACGACAGGGGGCGAGCTTCGAACACCGGGGAGCTGTTTTTT. The V gene is TRBV9, the J gene TRBJ2-2; 10 nucleotides align to TRBD1. With 3 bases clipped from V and 0 bases from J, the junction kept 8 bases outside the gene matches. The CDR3 has 18 residues. Germline V gives CDR1 SGDLS, CDR2 YYNGEE.

This chain links TRBV5-4 with TRBJ2-5, with 14 positions matching TRBD2. The ends lost 4 bases at V and 2 bases at J; junction bases unmatched: 7. The CDR3 is made up of 17 amino acids. The V gene's germline CDR1 is SGHNT and CDR2 YYREEE (reference sequence). CDR3 sequence reads: CASSRGLAGGIQETQYF. DNA of the CDR3: TGTGCCAGCAGCCGAGGACTAGCGGGAGGAATACAAGAGACCCAGTACTTC.

This chain connects TRBV5-5 to TRBJ2-1; 10 bases map to TRBD2. CDR1 and CDR2 (germline): SGHKS, YYEKEE (reference sequence). V shed 3 bases, J shed 6 bases, and the junction held 6 bases outside the gene matches. The CDR3 is 15 residues long. The CDR3 reads CASSYLAGVGNEQFF. CDR3 coding DNA: TGTGCCAGCAGCTACCTAGCGGGAGTAGGCAATGAGCAGTTCTTC.

The chain employs TRBV5-1 and TRBJ2-3; D perhaps matches TRBD1 (5 bases). CDR1 and CDR2 (germline): SGHRS, YFSETQ. The V gene lost 0 bases and the J gene lost 6 bases, with 11 bases spanning the gap. This CDR3 comprises 14 residues. CDR3 nucleotide sequence: TGCGCCAGCAGCTTGGAGGGGATGAGGGATACGCAGTATTTT. Protein: CASSLEGMRDTQYF.

This chain connects TRBV11-3 to TRBJ2-1; possible D gene TRBD1, 5 bases. CDR1 is SGHNT and CDR2 is YENEEA in the germline V gene. V lost 1 base and J 7 bases, leaving 17 bases between the germline ends. The CDR3 has 16 amino acids. The CDR3 loop reads CASSLVLSTVGNEQFF. The CDR3, as DNA: TGTGCCAGCAGCTTAGTTCTATCGACAGTCGGAAATGAGCAGTTCTTC.

This chain connects TRBV4-1 to TRBJ2-7, with D unresolved. The CDR3 runs 12 residues. Per germline, CDR1 MGHRA and CDR2 YSYEKL. Between the trimmed V and J ends, which lost 2 bases and 7 bases, there was a span of 9 bases. DNA of the CDR3: TGCGCCAGCAGCCAACGGCCCGGGGAGCAGTACTTC. This encodes CASSQRPGEQYF.

This clone was recorded only once. The CDR3 sequence is CASRMAGTLKTGELFF. The CDR3 DNA follows: TGTGCCAGCAGGATGGCCGGGACACTCAAGACCGGGGAGCTGTTTTTT. The gene calls are TRBV28 and TRBJ2-2; D is possibly TRBD1 (6 bases). V lost 6 bases, J lost 5 bases, and 19 bases lay in between. Germline V CDR1 and CDR2: MDHEN, SYDVKM. The CDR3 covers 16 residues.

The chain recombines TRBV2 with TRBJ1-2; perhaps TRBD1 as D (5 bases). Germline CDR1 SNHLY, CDR2 FYNNEI. Deletions cut 3 bases from V and 5 bases from J, with 19 bases between. The CDR3 covers 16 residues. The CDR3 loop reads CASSEGVAGRGYGYTF. The CDR3 DNA sequence: TGTGCCAGCAGTGAGGGGGTGGCGGGAAGAGGGTATGGCTACACCTTC.

The J gene is TRBJ2-7, the V gene TRBV27; 12 bases are a match to TRBD2. Trimming cost V 5 bases and J 3 bases; bases outside gene matches: 5. The CDR3 has 15 residues. Per germline, CDR1 MNHEY and CDR2 SMNVEV (reference sequence). The CDR3 spells CASSPGLAGIYEQYF. CDR3 bases: TGTGCCAGCAGTCCGGGACTAGCGGGCATCTACGAGCAGTACTTC.

The chain uses TRBV9 and TRBJ1-1; D gene ambiguous. Deletions cut 0 bases from V and 5 bases from J, with 14 bases between. This CDR3 comprises 15 residues. Germline-derived CDR1 and CDR2 are SGDLS and YYNGEE. CDR3 DNA sequence: TGTGCCAGCAGCGTAGATCCGGGAAGGGAAACTGAAGCTTTCTTT. Protein sequence: CASSVDPGRETEAFF.

This chain joins TRBV19 and TRBJ2-1, with TRBD2 matching over 11 bases. Germline loops: CDR1 LNHDA, CDR2 SQIVND (reference sequence). V shed 5 bases, J shed 6 bases, and the junction held 9 bases outside the gene matches. This CDR3 contains 16 residues. The CDR3 bases are TGTGCCAGTAGTGTTAAGACTAGCGGGAATAGCAATGAGCAGTTCTTC. This encodes CASSVKTSGNSNEQFF.

This chain joins TRBV7-2 and TRBJ2-7; D gene uncertain. The V end lost 5 bases, the J end lost 6 bases, and 14 bases lay between the germline ends. The CDR3 has 13 residues. Germline V gene sequence: CDR1 SGHTA, CDR2 FQGNSA. The CDR3 DNA reads as TGTGCCAGCAGCCCTCACATACGAAGCGAGCAGTACTTC. Amino acids: CASSPHIRSEQYF.

The chain couples TRBV11-2 to TRBJ2-7; 13 bases align to TRBD2. V trimming: 7 bases; J trimming: 3 bases; junction bases outside the gene matches: 3. This CDR3 has 14 residues. CDR1 SGHAT and CDR2 FQNNGV come from the germline V gene. The CDR3 is CASTWTSGSYEQYF. Here the CDR3 DNA reads TGTGCCAGCACCTGGACTAGCGGGAGCTACGAGCAGTACTTC.

This chain connects TRBV21-1 to TRBJ2-2; whether TRBD2, the table's D call, matches the DNA was not checked. TRBV21-1 is given as a pseudogene. This CDR3 spans 15 amino acids. Here the CDR3 DNA reads TGTGCCAGCACCCCCCCGGGGGAGAACACCGGGGAGCTGTTTTTT. Residues: CASTPPGENTGELFF.

The J gene is TRBJ2-1, the V gene TRBV19; 12 bases are a match to TRBD2. There are 19 residues in the CDR3. In germline, CDR1 is LNHDA, CDR2 SQIVND (reference sequence). Losses at the gene ends were 2 bases for V and 4 bases for J; bases not matched to a gene: 12. The CDR3 DNA reads as TGTGCCAGTAGTATAATGCTAGCGGGAGGGCCCTCGAAGTACAATGAGCAGTTCTTC. Translating gives CASSIMLAGGPSKYNEQFF.

The genes are TRBV28 and TRBJ2-4; 7 nucleotides line up with TRBD1. After removal of 5 bases from V and 6 bases from J, the junction contained 7 bases not matched to a gene. The germline V gene encodes CDR1 MDHEN and CDR2 SYDVKM. The CDR3 extends over 14 amino acids. The CDR3: CASSAPGTVNIQYF. CDR3 nucleotides: TGTGCCAGCAGTGCCCCCGGGACAGTAAACATTCAGTACTTC.

This clone is a singleton in its sample. V is TRBV7-2 and J is TRBJ2-3; D may be TRBD2 (5 bases). CDR1 is SGHTA, CDR2 FQGNSA, per germline. V was shortened by 5 bases and J by 9 bases, with 12 bases between the two germline ends. The CDR3 runs to 12 residues. The chain's CDR3 is CASSQTPGTQYF. CDR3 sequence (DNA): TGTGCCAGCAGCCAGACTCCGGGGACGCAGTATTTT.

The chain carries TRBV2 and TRBJ2-1; 11 positions agree with TRBD2. V lost 9 bases, J lost 2 bases, and 6 bases stayed unmatched. The CDR3 has 15 amino acids. Germline V lookup: CDR1 SNHLY, CDR2 FYNNEI. The CDR3 nucleotides are TGTGCCAGTCGTTTGACTAGCGGGGCCTACAATGAGCAGTTCTTC. The encoded protein is CASRLTSGAYNEQFF.

The chain combines TRBV19 with TRBJ2-1, with 7 bases aligning to TRBD2. The CDR3 runs to 14 residues. Germline values: CDR1 LNHDA, CDR2 SQIVND (reference sequence). V was pared by 7 bases and J by 8 bases, with 11 bases of the junction left unmatched. CDR3: CASKEGGRFHEQFF. The DNA for the CDR3 is TGTGCCAGTAAAGAGGGCGGGAGATTCCATGAGCAGTTCTTC.

The chain carries TRBV28 and TRBJ2-7, with D uncertain. V was cut by 2 bases and J by 0 bases, with 11 bases left in between. Germline CDR1 MDHEN, CDR2 SYDVKM. The CDR3 has 15 amino acids. The DNA for the CDR3 is TGTGCCAGCAGTTTAGAGCCAGCTAGCTCCTACGAGCAGTACTTC. It codes for CASSLEPASSYEQYF.

V usage is TRBV21-1 and J usage is TRBJ2-4; no DNA check was done on the table's D call, TRBD1. TRBV21-1 is given as a pseudogene. The length of the CDR3 is 13 residues. The CDR3 is CASSKKQGTIQYF. The CDR3 bases are TGTGCCAGCAGCAAGAAGCAGGGGACGATTCAGTACTTC.

V and J are TRBV10-3 and TRBJ1-2, with 8 bases that match TRBD1. This CDR3 is built from 17 residues. Germline V gene data show CDR1 as ENHRY and CDR2 as SYGVKD. V lost 6 bases to trimming and J lost 3 bases; unmatched junction nucleotides: 15. CDR3 in amino acids: CAISFTDRGVPDYGYTF. In nucleotides, the CDR3 is TGTGCCATCAGCTTTACCGACAGGGGCGTACCAGACTATGGCTACACCTTC.

The chain combines TRBV9 with TRBJ1-5; 7 positions match TRBD1. This CDR3 is built from 16 residues. Per the germline V gene, CDR1 is SGDLS and CDR2 is YYNGEE. Trimming cost V 0 bases and J 2 bases; bases outside gene matches: 5. This chain's CDR3 is CASSVGDRAGNQPQHF. The DNA for the CDR3 is TGTGCCAGCAGCGTAGGAGACAGGGCTGGCAATCAGCCCCAGCATTTT.